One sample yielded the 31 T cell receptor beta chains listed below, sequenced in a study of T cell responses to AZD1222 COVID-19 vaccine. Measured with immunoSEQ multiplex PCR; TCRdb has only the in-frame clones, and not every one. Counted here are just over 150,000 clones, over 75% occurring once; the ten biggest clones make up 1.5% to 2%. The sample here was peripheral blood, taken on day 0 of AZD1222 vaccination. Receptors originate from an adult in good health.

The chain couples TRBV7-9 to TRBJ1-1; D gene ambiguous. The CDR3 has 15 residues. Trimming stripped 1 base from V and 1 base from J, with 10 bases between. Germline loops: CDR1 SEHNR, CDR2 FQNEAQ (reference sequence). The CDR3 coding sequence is TGTGCCAGCAGCTTAGTATTGGGCTCGAACACTGAAGCTTTCTTT. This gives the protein CASSLVLGSNTEAFF.

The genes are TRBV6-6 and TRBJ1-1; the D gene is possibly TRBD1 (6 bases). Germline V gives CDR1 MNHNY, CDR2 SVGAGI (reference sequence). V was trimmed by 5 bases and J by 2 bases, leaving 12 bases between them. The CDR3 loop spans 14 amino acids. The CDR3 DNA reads TGTGCCAGCAGTCAGGGGATACAAAACACTGAAGCTTTCTTT. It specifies CASSQGIQNTEAFF.

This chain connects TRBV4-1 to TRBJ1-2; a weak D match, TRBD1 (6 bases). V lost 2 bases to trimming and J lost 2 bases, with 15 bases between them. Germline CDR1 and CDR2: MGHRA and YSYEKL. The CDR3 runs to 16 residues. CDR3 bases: TGCGCCAGCAGCCAACCACGAGACAGGAGAAACTATGGCTACACCTTC. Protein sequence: CASSQPRDRRNYGYTF.

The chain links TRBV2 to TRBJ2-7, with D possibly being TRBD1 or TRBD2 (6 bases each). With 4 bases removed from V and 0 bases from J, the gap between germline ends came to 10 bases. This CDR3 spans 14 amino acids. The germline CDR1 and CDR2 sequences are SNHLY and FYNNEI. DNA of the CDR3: TGTGCCAGCAGTGGACGGGGGCACTCCTACGAGCAGTACTTC. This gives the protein CASSGRGHSYEQYF. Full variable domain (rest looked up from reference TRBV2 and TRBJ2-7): EPEVTQTPSHQVTQMGQEVILRCVPISNHLYFYWYRQILGQKVEFLVSFYNNEISEKSEIFDDQFSVERPDGSNFTLKIRSTKLEDSAMYFCASSGRGHSYEQYFGPGTRLTVT.

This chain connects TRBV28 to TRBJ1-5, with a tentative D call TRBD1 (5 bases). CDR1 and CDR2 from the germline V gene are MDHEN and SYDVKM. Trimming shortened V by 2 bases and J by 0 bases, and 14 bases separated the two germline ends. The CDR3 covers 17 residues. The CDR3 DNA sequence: TGTGCCAGCAGTTTACCCCGTGGGGGAGATAGCAATCAGCCCCAGCATTTT. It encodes CASSLPRGGDSNQPQHF. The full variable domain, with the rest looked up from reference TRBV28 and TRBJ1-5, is DVKVTQSSRYLVKRTGEKVFLECVQDMDHENMFWYRQDPGLGLRLIYFSYDVKMKEKGDIPEGYSVSREKKERFSLILESASTNQTSMYLCASSLPRGGDSNQPQHFGDGTRLSIL.

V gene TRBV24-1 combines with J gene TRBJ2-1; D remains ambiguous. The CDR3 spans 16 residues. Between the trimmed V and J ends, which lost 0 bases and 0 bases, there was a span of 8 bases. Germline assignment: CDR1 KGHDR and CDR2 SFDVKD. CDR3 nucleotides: TGTGCCACCAGTGATTTGTATAGTGGCTCCTACAATGAGCAGTTCTTC. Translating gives CATSDLYSGSYNEQFF.

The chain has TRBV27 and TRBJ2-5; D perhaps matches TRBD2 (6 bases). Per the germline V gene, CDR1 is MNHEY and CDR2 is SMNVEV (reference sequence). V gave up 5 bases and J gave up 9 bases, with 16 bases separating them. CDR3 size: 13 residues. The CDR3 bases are TGTGCCAGCAGTGCTACTAGCCGTAGGGCCCAGTACTTC. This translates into CASSATSRRAQYF.

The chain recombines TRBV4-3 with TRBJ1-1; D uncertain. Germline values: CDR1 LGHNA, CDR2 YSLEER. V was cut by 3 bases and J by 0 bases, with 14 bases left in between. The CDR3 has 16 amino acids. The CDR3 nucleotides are TGCGCCAGCAGCCAGATGGGTTTCCGGGTGAACACTGAAGCTTTCTTT. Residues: CASSQMGFRVNTEAFF.

The CDR3 loop reads CASSQSQGGETQYF. The CDR3, as DNA: TGTGCCAGCAGTCAGTCACAGGGAGGAGAGACCCAGTACTTC. This rearrangement joins TRBV6-2 or TRBV6-3 to TRBJ2-5; D tentatively fits TRBD1 or TRBD2 (6 bases each). Germline CDR1 MNHEY, CDR2 SVGEGT. Trimming took 5 bases from V and 4 from J, leaving 14 bases between them. This CDR3 is built from 14 residues.

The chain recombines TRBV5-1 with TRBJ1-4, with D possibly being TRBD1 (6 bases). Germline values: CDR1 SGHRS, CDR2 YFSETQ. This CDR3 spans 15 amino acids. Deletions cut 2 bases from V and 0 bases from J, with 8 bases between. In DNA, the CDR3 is TGCGCCAGCAGCTTACGGACAGCAACTAATGAAAAACTGTTTTTT. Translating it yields CASSLRTATNEKLFF.

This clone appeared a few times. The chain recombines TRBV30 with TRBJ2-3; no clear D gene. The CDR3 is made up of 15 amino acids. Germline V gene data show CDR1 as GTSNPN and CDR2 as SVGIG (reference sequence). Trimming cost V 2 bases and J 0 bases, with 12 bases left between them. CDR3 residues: CAWSFAITSTDTQYF. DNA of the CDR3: TGTGCCTGGAGTTTCGCTATCACTAGCACAGATACGCAGTATTTT.

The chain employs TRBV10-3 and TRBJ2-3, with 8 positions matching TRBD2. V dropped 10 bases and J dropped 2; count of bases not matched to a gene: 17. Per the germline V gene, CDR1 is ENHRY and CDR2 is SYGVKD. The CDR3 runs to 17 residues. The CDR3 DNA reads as TGTGCCACCAACTTCCGGGAACTAGCGGCCTTCACAGATACGCAGTATTTT. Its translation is CATNFRELAAFTDTQYF.

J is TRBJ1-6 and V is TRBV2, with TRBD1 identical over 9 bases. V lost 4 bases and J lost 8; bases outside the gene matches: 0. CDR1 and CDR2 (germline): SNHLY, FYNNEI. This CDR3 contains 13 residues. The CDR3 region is CASSGDRDSPLHF. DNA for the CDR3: TGTGCCAGCAGTGGGGACAGGGATTCACCCCTCCACTTT.

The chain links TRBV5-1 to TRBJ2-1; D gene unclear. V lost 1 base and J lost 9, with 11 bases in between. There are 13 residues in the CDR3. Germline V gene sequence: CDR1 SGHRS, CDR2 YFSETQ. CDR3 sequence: CASSLLVEGEQFF. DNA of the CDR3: TGCGCCAGCAGCTTGCTGGTGGAAGGTGAGCAGTTCTTC.

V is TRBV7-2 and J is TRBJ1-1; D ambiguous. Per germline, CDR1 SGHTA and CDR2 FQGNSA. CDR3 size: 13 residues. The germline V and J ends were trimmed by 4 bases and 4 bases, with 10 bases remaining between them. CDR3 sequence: CASSSSAGTEAFF. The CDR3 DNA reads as TGTGCCAGCAGCTCCAGTGCTGGCACTGAAGCTTTCTTT.

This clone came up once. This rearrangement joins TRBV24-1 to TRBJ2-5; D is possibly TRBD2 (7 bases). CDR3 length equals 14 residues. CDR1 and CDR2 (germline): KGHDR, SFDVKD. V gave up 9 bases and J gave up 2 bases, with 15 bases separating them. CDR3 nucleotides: TGTGCCACCTCAAAAGGGGGGGGGCAAGAGACCCAGTACTTC. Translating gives CATSKGGGQETQYF.

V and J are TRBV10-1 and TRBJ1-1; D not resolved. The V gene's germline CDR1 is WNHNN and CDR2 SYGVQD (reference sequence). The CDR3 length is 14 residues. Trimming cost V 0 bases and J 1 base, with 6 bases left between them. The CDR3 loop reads CASSESDPNTEAFF. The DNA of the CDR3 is TGCGCCAGCAGTGAGTCGGACCCGAACACTGAAGCTTTCTTT.

Here the CDR3 reads CASSLGRGYFTGELFF. Here the CDR3 DNA reads TGTGCCAGCAGCTTGGGCCGGGGTTATTTCACCGGGGAGCTGTTTTTT. The chain employs TRBV5-4 and TRBJ2-2, with D maybe TRBD2 (5 bases). Germline CDR1 is SGHNT and CDR2 is YYREEE (reference sequence). Trimming took off 0 bases at V and 4 bases at J, with 13 bases between the two ends. The CDR3 consists of 16 residues.

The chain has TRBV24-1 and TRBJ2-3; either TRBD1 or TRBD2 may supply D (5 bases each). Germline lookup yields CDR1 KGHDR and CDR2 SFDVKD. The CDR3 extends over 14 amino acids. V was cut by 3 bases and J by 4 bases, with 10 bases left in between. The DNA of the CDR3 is TGTGCCACCAGTGATCTACGGGACGCAGATACGCAGTATTTT. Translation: CATSDLRDADTQYF.

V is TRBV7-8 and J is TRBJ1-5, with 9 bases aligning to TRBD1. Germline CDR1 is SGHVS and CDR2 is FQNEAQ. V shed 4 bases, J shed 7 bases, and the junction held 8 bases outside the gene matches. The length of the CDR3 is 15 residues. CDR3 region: CASSSQGASEQPQHF. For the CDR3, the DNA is TGTGCCAGCAGCTCACAGGGGGCCTCGGAGCAGCCCCAGCATTTT.

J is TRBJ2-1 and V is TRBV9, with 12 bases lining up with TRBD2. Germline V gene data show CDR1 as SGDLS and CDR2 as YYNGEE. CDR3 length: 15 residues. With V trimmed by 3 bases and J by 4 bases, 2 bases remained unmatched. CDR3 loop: CASSATSGGYNEQFF. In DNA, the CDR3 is TGTGCCAGCAGCGCGACTAGCGGGGGTTACAATGAGCAGTTCTTC.

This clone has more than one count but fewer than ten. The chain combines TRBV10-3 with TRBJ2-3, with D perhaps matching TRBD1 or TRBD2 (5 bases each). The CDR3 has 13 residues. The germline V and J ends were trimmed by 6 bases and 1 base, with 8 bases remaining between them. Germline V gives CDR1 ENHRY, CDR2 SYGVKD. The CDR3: CAISRDRTDTQYF. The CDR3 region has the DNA TGTGCCATCAGCCGGGACCGCACAGATACGCAGTATTTT.

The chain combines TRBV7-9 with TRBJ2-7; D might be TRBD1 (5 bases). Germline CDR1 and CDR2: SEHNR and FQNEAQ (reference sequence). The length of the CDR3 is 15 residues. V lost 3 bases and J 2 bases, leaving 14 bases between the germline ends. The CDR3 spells CASSFATEGPYEQYF. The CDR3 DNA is TGTGCCAGCAGCTTCGCGACAGAAGGGCCCTACGAGCAGTACTTC.

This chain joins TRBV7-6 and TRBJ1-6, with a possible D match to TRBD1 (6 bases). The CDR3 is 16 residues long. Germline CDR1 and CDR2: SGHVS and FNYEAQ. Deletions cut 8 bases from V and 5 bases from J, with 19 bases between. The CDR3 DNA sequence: TGTGCCAGCGCAGAGGTGGGCAGGGGAAATAATTCACCCCTCCACTTT. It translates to CASAEVGRGNNSPLHF.

CDR3 nucleotide sequence: TGCGCCAGCAGCCAAGTTTATCAAGAGGGCCTAGCGGGAGACGATGAGCAGTTCTTC. It is translated as CASSQVYQEGLAGDDEQFF. This chain connects TRBV4-1 to TRBJ2-1, with 10 bases lining up with TRBD2. CDR3 length equals 19 residues. The trim removed 1 base at V and 8 bases at J, leaving 17 bases unmatched. Germline lookup yields CDR1 MGHRA and CDR2 YSYEKL.

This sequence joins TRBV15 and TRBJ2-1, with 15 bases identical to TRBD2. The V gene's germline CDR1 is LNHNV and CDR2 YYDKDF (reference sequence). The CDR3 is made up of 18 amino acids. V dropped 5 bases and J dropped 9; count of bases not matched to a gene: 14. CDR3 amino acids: CATSLGLAGGPGPGEQFF. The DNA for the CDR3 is TGTGCCACCAGCCTCGGACTAGCGGGAGGGCCAGGCCCAGGTGAGCAGTTCTTC.

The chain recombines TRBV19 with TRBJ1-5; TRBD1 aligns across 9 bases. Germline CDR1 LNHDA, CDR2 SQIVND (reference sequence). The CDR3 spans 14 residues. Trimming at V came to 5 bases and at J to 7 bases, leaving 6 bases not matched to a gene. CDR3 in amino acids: CASSSGTGFQPQHF. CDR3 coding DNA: TGTGCCAGTAGTTCCGGGACAGGGTTCCAGCCCCAGCATTTT.

CDR3 sequence reads: CASSPRDRAFGYTF. The CDR3 DNA reads as TGTGCCAGCAGTCCCCGGGACAGGGCATTTGGCTACACCTTC. V is TRBV6-5 and J is TRBJ1-2; 9 nucleotides agree with TRBD1. This CDR3 contains 14 residues. With 5 bases clipped from V and 7 bases from J, the junction kept 8 bases outside the gene matches. CDR1 MNHEY and CDR2 SVGAGI come from the germline V gene.

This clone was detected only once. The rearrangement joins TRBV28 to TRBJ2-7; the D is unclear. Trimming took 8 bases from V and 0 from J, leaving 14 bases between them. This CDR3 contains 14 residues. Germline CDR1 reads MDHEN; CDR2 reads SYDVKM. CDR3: CASEMAGDSYEQYF. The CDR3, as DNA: TGTGCCAGCGAGATGGCAGGAGACTCCTACGAGCAGTACTTC.

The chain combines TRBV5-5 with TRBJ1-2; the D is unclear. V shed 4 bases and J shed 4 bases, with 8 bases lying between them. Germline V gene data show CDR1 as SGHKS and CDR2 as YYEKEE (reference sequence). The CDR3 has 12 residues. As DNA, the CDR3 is TGTGCCAGCAGCAAGGACTTCTATGGCTACACCTTC. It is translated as CASSKDFYGYTF. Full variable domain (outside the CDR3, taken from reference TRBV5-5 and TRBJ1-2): DAGVTQSPTHLIKTRGQQVTLRCSPISGHKSVSWYQQVLGQGPQFIFQYYEKEERGRGNFPDRFSARQFPNYSSELNVNALLLGDSALYLCASSKDFYGYTFGSGTRLTVV.

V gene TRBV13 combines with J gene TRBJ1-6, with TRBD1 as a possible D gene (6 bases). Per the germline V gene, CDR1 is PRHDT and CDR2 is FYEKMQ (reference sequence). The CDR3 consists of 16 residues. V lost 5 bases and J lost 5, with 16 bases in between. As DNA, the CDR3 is TGTGCCAGCAGCCGCCGCAGACAGGTTGATAATTCACCCCTCCACTTT. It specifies CASSRRRQVDNSPLHF. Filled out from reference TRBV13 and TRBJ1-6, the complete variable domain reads AAGVIQSPRHLIKEKRETATLKCYPIPRHDTVYWYQQGPGQDPQFLISFYEKMQSDKGSIPDRFSAQQFSDYHSELNMSSLELGDSALYFCASSRRRQVDNSPLHFGNGTRLTVT.